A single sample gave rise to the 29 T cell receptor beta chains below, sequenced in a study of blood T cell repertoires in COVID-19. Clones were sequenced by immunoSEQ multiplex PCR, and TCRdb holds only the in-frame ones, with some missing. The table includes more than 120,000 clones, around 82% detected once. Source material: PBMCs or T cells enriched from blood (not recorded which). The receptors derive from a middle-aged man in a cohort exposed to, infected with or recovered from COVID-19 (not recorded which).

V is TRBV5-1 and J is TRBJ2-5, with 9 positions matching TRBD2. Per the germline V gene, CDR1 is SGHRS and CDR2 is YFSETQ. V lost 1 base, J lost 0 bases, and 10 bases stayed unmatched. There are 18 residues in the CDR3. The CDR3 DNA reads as TGCGCCAGCAGCTTGTTACCAGCGGGAGGCGGGTACCAAGAGACCCAGTACTTC. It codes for CASSLLPAGGGYQETQYF.

CDR3 DNA sequence: TGTGCCAGTAGTATTAGGTTCAGGGTGGGCTCCTACAATGAGCAGTTCTTC. Translated: CASSIRFRVGSYNEQFF. V gene TRBV19 combines with J gene TRBJ2-1, with a weak D call TRBD1 (5 bases). In germline, CDR1 is LNHDA, CDR2 SQIVND (reference sequence). V lost 3 bases and J lost 0, with 15 bases in between. The CDR3 consists of 17 residues.

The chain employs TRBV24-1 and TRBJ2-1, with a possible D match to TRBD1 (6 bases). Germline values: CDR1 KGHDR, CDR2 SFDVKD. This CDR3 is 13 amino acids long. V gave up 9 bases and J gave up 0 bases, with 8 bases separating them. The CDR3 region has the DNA TGTGCCACCGCGGACAGCTCCTACAATGAGCAGTTCTTC. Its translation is CATADSSYNEQFF.

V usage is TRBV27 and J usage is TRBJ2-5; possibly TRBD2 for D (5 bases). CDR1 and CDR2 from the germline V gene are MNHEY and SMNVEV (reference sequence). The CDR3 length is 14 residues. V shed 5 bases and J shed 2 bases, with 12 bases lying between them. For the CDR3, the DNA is TGTGCCAGCAGTCCCCTAGCCTATCAAGAGACCCAGTACTTC. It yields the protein CASSPLAYQETQYF.

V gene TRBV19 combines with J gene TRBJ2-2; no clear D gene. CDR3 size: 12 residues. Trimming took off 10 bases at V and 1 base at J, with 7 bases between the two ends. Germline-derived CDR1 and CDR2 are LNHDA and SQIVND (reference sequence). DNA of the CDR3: TGTGCCACTTTACAGAACACCGGGGAGCTGTTTTTT. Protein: CATLQNTGELFF.

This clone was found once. Written as DNA, the CDR3 is TGTGCCAGCATGCGCGGGGAGGCTGAAGCTTTCTTT. Its protein product is CASMRGEAEAFF. The genes are TRBV12-3 or TRBV12-4 and TRBJ1-1; no clear D. This CDR3 spans 12 amino acids. Trimming shortened V by 7 bases and J by 6 bases, and 12 bases separated the two germline ends.

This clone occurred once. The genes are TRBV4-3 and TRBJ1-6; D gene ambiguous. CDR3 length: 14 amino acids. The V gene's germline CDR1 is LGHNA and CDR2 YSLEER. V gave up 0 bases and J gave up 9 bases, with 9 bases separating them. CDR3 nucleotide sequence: TGCGCCAGCAGCCAAGAACCAGCGGTTTCACCCCTCCACTTT. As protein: CASSQEPAVSPLHF.

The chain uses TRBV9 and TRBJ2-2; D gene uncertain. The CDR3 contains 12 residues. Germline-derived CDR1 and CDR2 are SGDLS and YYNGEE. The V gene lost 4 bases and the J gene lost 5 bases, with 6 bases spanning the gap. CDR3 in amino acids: CASSRTTGELFF. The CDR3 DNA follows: TGTGCCAGCAGCAGAACTACCGGGGAGCTGTTTTTT.

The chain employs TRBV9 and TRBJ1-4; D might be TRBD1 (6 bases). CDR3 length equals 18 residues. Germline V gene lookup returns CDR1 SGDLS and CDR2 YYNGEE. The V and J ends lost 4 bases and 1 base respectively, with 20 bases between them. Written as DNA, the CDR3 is TGTGCCAGCAGCTCCCGGGACGGGGGGACAAGAACTAATGAAAAACTGTTTTTT. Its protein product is CASSSRDGGTRTNEKLFF.

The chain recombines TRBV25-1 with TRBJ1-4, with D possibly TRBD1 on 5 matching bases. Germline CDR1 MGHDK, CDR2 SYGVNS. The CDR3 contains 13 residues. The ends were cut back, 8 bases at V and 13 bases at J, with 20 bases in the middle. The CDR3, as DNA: TGTGCCAGCGGAGGGGCCCCGATGGAGGGACTGTTTTTT. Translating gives CASGGAPMEGLFF. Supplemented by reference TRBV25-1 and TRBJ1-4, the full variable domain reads EADIYQTPRYLVIGTGKKITLECSQTMGHDKMYWYQQDPGMELHLIHYSYGVNSTEKGDLSSESTVSRIRTEHFPLTLESARPSHTSQYLCASGGAPMEGLFFGSGTQLSVL.

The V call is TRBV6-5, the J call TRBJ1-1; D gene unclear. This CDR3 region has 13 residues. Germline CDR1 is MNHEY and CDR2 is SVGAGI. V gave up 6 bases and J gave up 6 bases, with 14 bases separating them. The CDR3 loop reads CASSRLEGAEAFF. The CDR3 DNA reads TGTGCCAGCAGCCGTCTGGAGGGAGCTGAAGCTTTCTTT.

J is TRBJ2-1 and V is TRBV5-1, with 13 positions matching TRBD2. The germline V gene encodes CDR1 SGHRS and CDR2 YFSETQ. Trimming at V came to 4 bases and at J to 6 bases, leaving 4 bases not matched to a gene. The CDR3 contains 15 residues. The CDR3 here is CASSTTSGGANEQFF. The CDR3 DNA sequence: TGCGCCAGCAGCACCACTAGCGGGGGGGCCAATGAGCAGTTCTTC.

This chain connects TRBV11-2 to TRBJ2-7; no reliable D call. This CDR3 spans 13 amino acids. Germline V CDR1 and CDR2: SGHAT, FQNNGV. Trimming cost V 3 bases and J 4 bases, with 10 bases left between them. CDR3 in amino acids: CASSLGSGYEQYF. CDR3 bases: TGTGCCAGCAGCTTGGGCAGTGGATACGAGCAGTACTTC.

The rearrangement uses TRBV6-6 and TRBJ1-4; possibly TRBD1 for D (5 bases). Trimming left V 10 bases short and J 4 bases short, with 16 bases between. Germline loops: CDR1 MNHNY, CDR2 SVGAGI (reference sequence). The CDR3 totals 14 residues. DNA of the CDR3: TGTGCCACCAGCCGAGGGGACTATAATGAAAAACTGTTTTTT. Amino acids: CATSRGDYNEKLFF.

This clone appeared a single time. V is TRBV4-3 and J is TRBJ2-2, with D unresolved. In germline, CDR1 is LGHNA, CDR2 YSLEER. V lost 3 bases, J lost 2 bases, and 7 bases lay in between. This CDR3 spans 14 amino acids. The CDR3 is CASSQLRNTGELFF. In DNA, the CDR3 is TGCGCCAGCAGCCAGCTAAGAAACACCGGGGAGCTGTTTTTT.

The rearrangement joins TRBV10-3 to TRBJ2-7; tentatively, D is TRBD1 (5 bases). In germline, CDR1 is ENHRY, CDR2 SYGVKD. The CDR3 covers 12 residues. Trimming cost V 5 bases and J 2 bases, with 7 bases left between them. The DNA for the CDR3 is TGTGCCATCAGTAGGACAACCTACGAGCAGTACTTC. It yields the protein CAISRTTYEQYF.

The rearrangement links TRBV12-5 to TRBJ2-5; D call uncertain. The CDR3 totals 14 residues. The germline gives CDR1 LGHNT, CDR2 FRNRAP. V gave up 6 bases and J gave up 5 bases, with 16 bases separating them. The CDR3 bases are TGTGCTAGTGGGTTTGGGCCCCGTTGGGAGACCCAGTACTTC. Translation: CASGFGPRWETQYF.

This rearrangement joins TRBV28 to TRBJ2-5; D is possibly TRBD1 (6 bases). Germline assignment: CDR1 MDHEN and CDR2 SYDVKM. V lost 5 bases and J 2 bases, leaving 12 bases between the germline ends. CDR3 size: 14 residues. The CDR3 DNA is TGTGCCAGCAGTGCACGACAGGTTCAAGAGACCCAGTACTTC. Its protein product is CASSARQVQETQYF.

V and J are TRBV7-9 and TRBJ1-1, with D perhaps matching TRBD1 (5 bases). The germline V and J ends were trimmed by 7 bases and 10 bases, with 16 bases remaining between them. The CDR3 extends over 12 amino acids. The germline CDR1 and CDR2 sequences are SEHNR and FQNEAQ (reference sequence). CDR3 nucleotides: TGTGCCAGCACCCCGGCGGGGCTTGGAGCTTTCTTT. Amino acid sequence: CASTPAGLGAFF.

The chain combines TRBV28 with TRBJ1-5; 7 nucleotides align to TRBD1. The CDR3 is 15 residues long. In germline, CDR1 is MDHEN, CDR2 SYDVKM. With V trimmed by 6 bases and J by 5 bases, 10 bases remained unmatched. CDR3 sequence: CASSYGGQADQPQHF. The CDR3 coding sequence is TGTGCCAGCAGCTATGGAGGACAGGCGGATCAGCCCCAGCATTTT.

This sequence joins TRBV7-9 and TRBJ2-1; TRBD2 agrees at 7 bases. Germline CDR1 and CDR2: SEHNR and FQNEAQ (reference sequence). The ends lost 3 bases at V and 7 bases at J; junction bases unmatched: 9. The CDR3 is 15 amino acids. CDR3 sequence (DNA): TGTGCCAGCAGCTTTACCGGGAGGCTTGGAAATGAGCAGTTCTTC. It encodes CASSFTGRLGNEQFF. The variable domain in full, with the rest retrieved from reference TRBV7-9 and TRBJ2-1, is DTGVSQNPRHKITKRGQNVTFRCDPISEHNRLYWYRQTLGQGPEFLTYFQNEAQLEKSRLLSDRFSAERPKGSFSTLEIQRTEQGDSAMYLCASSFTGRLGNEQFFGPGTRLTVL.

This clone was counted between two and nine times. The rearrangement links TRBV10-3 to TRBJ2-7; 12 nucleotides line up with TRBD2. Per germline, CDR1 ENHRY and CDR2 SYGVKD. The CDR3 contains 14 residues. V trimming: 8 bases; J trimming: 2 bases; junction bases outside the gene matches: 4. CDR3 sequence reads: CAIGGLAGAYEQYF. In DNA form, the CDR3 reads TGTGCCATCGGGGGACTAGCGGGTGCCTACGAGCAGTACTTC.

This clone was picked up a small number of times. The CDR3 DNA follows: TGCGCCAGCAGCCAAAGGACTGTCGGGTATGGCTACACCTTC. Its protein is CASSQRTVGYGYTF. The chain carries TRBV4-1 and TRBJ1-2; D is undetermined. Per the germline V gene, CDR1 is MGHRA and CDR2 is YSYEKL. The CDR3 covers 14 residues. V was cut by 2 bases and J by 5 bases, with 12 bases left in between.

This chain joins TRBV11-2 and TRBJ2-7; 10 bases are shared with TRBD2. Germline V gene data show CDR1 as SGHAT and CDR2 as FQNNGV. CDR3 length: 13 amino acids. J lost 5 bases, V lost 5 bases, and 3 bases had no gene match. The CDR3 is CASSGLAGDEQYF. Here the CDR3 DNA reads TGTGCCAGCAGCGGGCTAGCGGGAGACGAGCAGTACTTC.

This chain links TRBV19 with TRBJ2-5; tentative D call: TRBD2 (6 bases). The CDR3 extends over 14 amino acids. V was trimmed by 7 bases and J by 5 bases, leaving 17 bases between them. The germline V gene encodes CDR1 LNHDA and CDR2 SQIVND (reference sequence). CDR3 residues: CASTPGGVGETQYF. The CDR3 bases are TGTGCCAGTACCCCCGGCGGGGTCGGGGAGACCCAGTACTTC.

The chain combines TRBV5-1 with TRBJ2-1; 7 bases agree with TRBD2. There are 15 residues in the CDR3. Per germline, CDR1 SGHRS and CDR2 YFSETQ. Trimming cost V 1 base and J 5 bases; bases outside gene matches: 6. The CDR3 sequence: CASSLRGGRNNEQFF. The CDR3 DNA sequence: TGCGCCAGCAGCTTGCGCGGGGGACGTAACAATGAGCAGTTCTTC.

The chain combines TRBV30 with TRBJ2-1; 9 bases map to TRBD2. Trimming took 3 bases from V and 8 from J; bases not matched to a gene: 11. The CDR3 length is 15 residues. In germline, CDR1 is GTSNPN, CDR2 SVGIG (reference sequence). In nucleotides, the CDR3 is TGTGCCTGGAGGTTTAGCGGGGGCGTCGTCGATGAGCAGTTCTTC. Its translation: CAWRFSGGVVDEQFF.

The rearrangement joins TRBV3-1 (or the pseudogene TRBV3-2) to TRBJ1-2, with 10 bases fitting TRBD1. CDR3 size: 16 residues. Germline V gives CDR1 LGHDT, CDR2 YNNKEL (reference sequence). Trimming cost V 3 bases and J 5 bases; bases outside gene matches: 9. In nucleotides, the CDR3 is TGTGCCAGCAGCCACTCCGGGACAGGGGTACTGTATGGCTACACCTTC. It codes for CASSHSGTGVLYGYTF.

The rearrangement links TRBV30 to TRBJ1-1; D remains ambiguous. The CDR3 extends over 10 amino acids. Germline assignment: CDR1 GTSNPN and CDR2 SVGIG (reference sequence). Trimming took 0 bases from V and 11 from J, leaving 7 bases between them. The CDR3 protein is CAWSVRVAFF. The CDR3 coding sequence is TGTGCCTGGAGTGTACGCGTGGCTTTCTTT.